These T cell receptor beta chains were read from a single sample in a study of blood T cell repertoires in COVID-19. Only in-frame clones appear in the TCRdb table, and some are missing; sequencing was by immunoSEQ multiplex PCR. Among about 120,000 clones listed, roughly 81% were seen once. The sample comprised peripheral blood. The receptors stem from a human donor in a cohort sampled during active COVID-19. CDR3s include the opening cysteine and the closing phenylalanine or tryptophan. Size is stated for part of the rows, as once, few or many counts, or as a class when the clone is expanded.

cdr3_aa: CASSTTGGYTF
j_call: TRBJ1-2
clone_size: .
v_call: TRBV7-9

cdr3_aa: CASSPTTGSTEAFF
j_call: TRBJ1-1
clone_size: .
v_call: TRBV3-1/TRBV3-2

cdr3_aa: CASSRGANYGYTF
j_call: TRBJ1-2
clone_size: .
v_call: TRBV6-6

cdr3_aa: CASSLVLREQYF
j_call: TRBJ2-7
clone_size: .
v_call: TRBV11-2

cdr3_aa: CASSTLPDRVSEQYF
j_call: TRBJ2-7
clone_size: .
v_call: TRBV7-2

cdr3_aa: CASTRTGVGNTIYF
j_call: TRBJ1-3
clone_size: few
v_call: TRBV19

cdr3_aa: CASSYLGTGGIGPYNSPLHF
j_call: TRBJ1-6
clone_size: .
v_call: TRBV18

cdr3_aa: CATSEGQGRGGYTF
j_call: TRBJ1-2
clone_size: .
v_call: TRBV24-1

cdr3_aa: CASSQAGQGAGGELFF
j_call: TRBJ2-2
clone_size: .
v_call: TRBV4-1

cdr3_aa: CSVSSSGNTIYF
j_call: TRBJ1-3
clone_size: .
v_call: TRBV29-1

cdr3_aa: CASSYGLGARTGELFF
j_call: TRBJ2-2
clone_size: .
v_call: TRBV7-9

cdr3_aa: CASSVTAGGYTF
j_call: TRBJ1-2
clone_size: .
v_call: TRBV9

cdr3_aa: CASQNQGAGQPQHF
j_call: TRBJ1-5
clone_size: .
v_call: TRBV28

cdr3_aa: CSVGQGFNTGELFF
j_call: TRBJ2-2
clone_size: .
v_call: TRBV29-1

cdr3_aa: CAWTTGSNQPQHF
j_call: TRBJ1-5
clone_size: .
v_call: TRBV30

cdr3_aa: CASIPMGQGINTIYF
j_call: TRBJ1-3
clone_size: .
v_call: TRBV6-6

cdr3_aa: CASRPGQENTEAFF
j_call: TRBJ1-1
clone_size: once
v_call: TRBV28

cdr3_aa: CASSHRLVEETQYF
j_call: TRBJ2-5
clone_size: .
v_call: TRBV3-1/TRBV3-2

cdr3_aa: CASSPRGQQFF
j_call: TRBJ2-1
clone_size: .
v_call: TRBV6-5

cdr3_aa: CASSYARVVPHEQYF
j_call: TRBJ2-7
clone_size: .
v_call: TRBV6-5

cdr3_aa: CSVVIRLAETQYF
j_call: TRBJ2-5
clone_size: .
v_call: TRBV29-1

cdr3_aa: CASSPGTYGSGYTF
j_call: TRBJ1-2
clone_size: .
v_call: TRBV7-9

cdr3_aa: CASSIRTGYTGELFF
j_call: TRBJ2-2
clone_size: .
v_call: TRBV7-8

cdr3_aa: CASSLLTAPYGYTF
j_call: TRBJ1-2
clone_size: once
v_call: TRBV7-2

cdr3_aa: CASNALSNYGYTF
j_call: TRBJ1-2
clone_size: .
v_call: TRBV5-6

cdr3_aa: CAWRALDRAGNTIYF
j_call: TRBJ1-3
clone_size: .
v_call: TRBV30

cdr3_aa: CAWSPRGNTEAFF
j_call: TRBJ1-1
clone_size: once
v_call: TRBV30

cdr3_aa: CASSAGQPNQPQHF
j_call: TRBJ1-5
clone_size: .
v_call: TRBV2

cdr3_aa: CSVEYPLGGVGNTIYF
j_call: TRBJ1-3
clone_size: .
v_call: TRBV29-1

cdr3_aa: CASSLSPGGNLGVEKLFF
j_call: TRBJ1-4
clone_size: .
v_call: TRBV5-6

cdr3_aa: CASSKGLAGATDTQYF
j_call: TRBJ2-3
clone_size: .
v_call: TRBV5-1

cdr3_aa: CASSRESPGNNSPLHF
j_call: TRBJ1-6
clone_size: .
v_call: TRBV7-9

cdr3_aa: CASSGTGSYNEQFF
j_call: TRBJ2-1
clone_size: .
v_call: TRBV5-6

cdr3_aa: CASSLRQGGNTGELFF
j_call: TRBJ2-2
clone_size: .
v_call: TRBV7-2

cdr3_aa: CAGGQGPNEQFF
j_call: TRBJ2-1
clone_size: .
v_call: TRBV12-3/TRBV12-4

cdr3_aa: CASLDLQLAGETQYF
j_call: TRBJ2-5
clone_size: .
v_call: TRBV7-9

cdr3_aa: CASTVGQGNTGELFF
j_call: TRBJ2-2
clone_size: .
v_call: TRBV7-9

cdr3_aa: CASSQGRGGYNEQFF
j_call: TRBJ2-1
clone_size: .
v_call: TRBV4-1

cdr3_aa: CAITQGATVEQYF
j_call: TRBJ2-7
clone_size: .
v_call: TRBV10-3

cdr3_aa: CASRLDRGVTGSNQPQHF
j_call: TRBJ1-5
clone_size: .
v_call: TRBV2

cdr3_aa: CASSPSRNQYEQYF
j_call: TRBJ2-7
clone_size: .
v_call: TRBV18

cdr3_aa: CASSVRDQNSPLHF
j_call: TRBJ1-6
clone_size: .
v_call: TRBV5-5

cdr3_aa: CASSLGQSNTEAFF
j_call: TRBJ1-1
clone_size: .
v_call: TRBV7-9

cdr3_aa: CASSPGLHKDTQYF
j_call: TRBJ2-3
clone_size: .
v_call: TRBV7-2

cdr3_aa: CASSQTLNTEAFF
j_call: TRBJ1-1
clone_size: .
v_call: TRBV4-3

cdr3_aa: CSAVSGFNQPQHF
j_call: TRBJ1-5
clone_size: .
v_call: TRBV29-1

cdr3_aa: CASRETGSQGYTF
j_call: TRBJ1-2
clone_size: .
v_call: TRBV2

cdr3_aa: CASSHTSGVLNEQFF
j_call: TRBJ2-1
clone_size: once
v_call: TRBV3-1/TRBV3-2

cdr3_aa: CARHKCTGELFF
j_call: TRBJ2-2
clone_size: .
v_call: TRBV21-1

cdr3_aa: CASSWQTRPSYEQYF
j_call: TRBJ2-7
clone_size: .
v_call: TRBV5-1

cdr3_aa: CASSQEEWNTGELFF
j_call: TRBJ2-2
clone_size: .
v_call: TRBV4-2

cdr3_aa: CASSLDSPNEKLFF
j_call: TRBJ1-4
clone_size: once
v_call: TRBV28

cdr3_aa: CASSLGGAGLKSTEAFF
j_call: TRBJ1-1
clone_size: .
v_call: TRBV28

cdr3_aa: CASGGTPLYEQYF
j_call: TRBJ2-7
clone_size: few
v_call: TRBV5-1

cdr3_aa: CASRGSGSLAGADTQYF
j_call: TRBJ2-3
clone_size: .
v_call: TRBV7-2

cdr3_aa: CASTPLQGSSYNEQFF
j_call: TRBJ2-1
clone_size: few
v_call: TRBV19

cdr3_aa: CASSLSGHEQYF
j_call: TRBJ2-7
clone_size: .
v_call: TRBV5-1

cdr3_aa: CASSLGGGTRLAVEQFF
j_call: TRBJ2-1
clone_size: .
v_call: TRBV7-2

cdr3_aa: CASSPVDRTFRAFF
j_call: TRBJ1-1
clone_size: .
v_call: TRBV18